What follows are 16 T cell receptor beta chains derived from one specimen sequenced in a study of T cell responses to AZD1222 COVID-19 vaccine. The table came from immunoSEQ multiplex PCR; TCRdb's copy has only in-frame clones and leaves some out. The repertoire holds roughly 80,000 clones, with approximately 91% as singletons. The sample in question was peripheral blood, obtained on day 0 of MenACWY control vaccination. These receptors were obtained from an adult in good health.

The chain combines TRBV6-5 with TRBJ1-2, with 10 bases fitting TRBD1. V shed 2 bases, J shed 4 bases, and the junction held 1 base outside the gene matches. This CDR3 spans 14 amino acids. Looked up from germline, CDR1 is MNHEY and CDR2 is SVGAGI. The chain's CDR3 is CASSYRDRGYGYTF. DNA of the CDR3: TGTGCCAGCAGTTACCGGGACAGGGGCTATGGCTACACCTTC.

The chain is built from TRBV28 and TRBJ1-4; TRBD1 matches at 9 bases. Trimming at V came to 6 bases and at J to 11 bases, leaving 10 bases not matched to a gene. Germline-derived CDR1 and CDR2 are MDHEN and SYDVKM. The CDR3 totals 14 residues. CDR3 sequence (DNA): TGTGCCAGCAGGGAACAGGGGGCGGTGGGGAAACTGTTTTTT. It is translated as CASREQGAVGKLFF. The variable domain in full, with the rest retrieved from reference TRBV28 and TRBJ1-4, is DVKVTQSSRYLVKRTGEKVFLECVQDMDHENMFWYRQDPGLGLRLIYFSYDVKMKEKGDIPEGYSVSREKKERFSLILESASTNQTSMYLCASREQGAVGKLFFGSGTQLSVL.

The genes are TRBV27 and TRBJ1-6, with unresolved D. Trimming cost V 1 base and J 10 bases, with 5 bases left between them. The germline CDR1 and CDR2 sequences are MNHEY and SMNVEV (reference sequence). The CDR3 sequence is 12 residues long. This CDR3 reads CASSLFQSPLHF. The CDR3 region has the DNA TGTGCCAGCAGTTTATTTCAGTCACCCCTCCACTTT.

The chain joins TRBV18 to TRBJ1-1; D may be TRBD1 (6 bases). Germline V gives CDR1 KGHSH, CDR2 LQKENI. The V end lost 6 bases, the J end lost 5 bases, and 13 bases lay between the germline ends. The CDR3 runs 13 residues. The CDR3 DNA sequence: TGTGCCAGCTCCCCAGCTAGGGGGACTGAAGCTTTCTTT. Encoded protein: CASSPARGTEAFF. Variable domain in full (rest from reference TRBV18 and TRBJ1-1): NAGVMQNPRHLVRRRGQEARLRCSPMKGHSHVYWYRQLPEEGLKFMVYLQKENIIDESGMPKERFSAEFPKEGPSILRIQQVVRGDSAAYFCASSPARGTEAFFGQGTRLTVV.

The chain couples TRBV14 to TRBJ1-2; D gene uncertain. The germline V gene encodes CDR1 SGHDN and CDR2 FVKESK. V shed 8 bases and J shed 2 bases, with 12 bases lying between them. The CDR3 extends over 13 amino acids. CDR3 protein: CASGIGGNYGYTF. The CDR3 DNA reads TGTGCCAGCGGTATAGGAGGGAACTATGGCTACACCTTC.

J is TRBJ2-6 and V is TRBV18; 12 bases are a match to TRBD1. CDR1 KGHSH and CDR2 LQKENI come from the germline V gene. Unmatched junction bases numbered 5, after V lost 3 bases and J lost 2 bases. This CDR3 spans 18 amino acids. CDR3 amino acids: CASSPLGQGAPGANVLTF. CDR3 coding DNA: TGTGCCAGCTCACCTCTGGGACAGGGGGCGCCTGGGGCCAACGTCCTGACTTTC.

The chain couples TRBV2 to TRBJ2-2; D gene uncertain. The V end was cut by 4 bases, the J end by 3 bases, with 9 bases between. Germline CDR1 and CDR2: SNHLY and FYNNEI. The CDR3 spans 14 residues. DNA for the CDR3: TGTGCCAGCAGTGCCCGCGGTGACACCGGGGAGCTGTTTTTT. Residues: CASSARGDTGELFF.

The chain couples TRBV2 to TRBJ1-1, with D hard to call. The CDR3 loop spans 13 amino acids. V lost 8 bases and J lost 0, with 10 bases in between. The germline CDR1 and CDR2 sequences are SNHLY and FYNNEI. In nucleotides, the CDR3 is TGTGCCAGCTCGGTAAACGTGAACACTGAAGCTTTCTTT. Translating gives CASSVNVNTEAFF.

This chain uses TRBV5-1 with TRBJ1-2; 9 nucleotides line up with TRBD1. Germline V gene sequence: CDR1 SGHRS, CDR2 YFSETQ. The ends lost 4 bases at V and 0 bases at J; junction bases unmatched: 10. The CDR3 spans 17 residues. The CDR3 is CASSGSGTGRTNYGYTF. The CDR3 region has the DNA TGCGCCAGCAGCGGATCCGGGACAGGGCGGACTAACTATGGCTACACCTTC.

This clone was seen a few times. The chain has TRBV2 and TRBJ2-5; 7 bases are shared with TRBD2. This CDR3 has 14 amino acids. The germline V gene has CDR1 SNHLY and CDR2 FYNNEI. V dropped 0 bases and J dropped 4; count of bases not matched to a gene: 2. CDR3 sequence: CASSEAGGRETQYF. The CDR3 bases are TGTGCCAGCAGTGAAGCGGGGGGGAGAGAGACCCAGTACTTC.

The chain links TRBV19 to TRBJ1-6, with D maybe TRBD1 (6 bases). The CDR3 spans 15 residues. Germline loops: CDR1 LNHDA, CDR2 SQIVND (reference sequence). The V end lost 4 bases, the J end lost 8 bases, and 15 bases lay between the germline ends. The CDR3 loop reads CASSTSTRGHSPLHF. DNA of the CDR3: TGTGCCAGTAGTACCTCTACCAGGGGACATTCACCCCTCCACTTT.

This clone was observed a handful of times. The rearrangement uses TRBV23-1 and TRBJ1-5; the D gene is possibly TRBD1 (6 bases). TRBV23-1 is designated an ORF whose function remains uncertain. CDR3 size: 18 residues. The V end was cut by 3 bases, the J end by 0 bases, with 18 bases between. As DNA, the CDR3 is TGCGCCAGCAGTCACCCGCGGACAGCAGTATATAGCAATCAGCCCCAGCATTTT. It specifies CASSHPRTAVYSNQPQHF.

V and J are TRBV11-2 and TRBJ1-1; tentative D call: TRBD1 (6 bases). CDR1 is SGHAT, CDR2 FQNNGV, per germline. Trimming removed 3 bases from V and 2 bases from J, with 13 bases in between. This CDR3 comprises 15 residues. CDR3 nucleotide sequence: TGTGCCAGCAGCTTCAGGGGATCTGGAAACACTGAAGCTTTCTTT. Translating gives CASSFRGSGNTEAFF.

This clone has just a few counts. The V call is TRBV21-1, the J call TRBJ1-6. TRBV21-1 is an annotated pseudogene. This CDR3 contains 18 residues. The CDR3 sequence: CASSSHAFGQPGGSPLHF. Here the CDR3 DNA reads TGTGCCAGCAGCAGCCATGCCTTCGGACAGCCCGGGGGGTCACCCCTCCACTTT.

A few counts support this clone. The chain combines TRBV11-2 with TRBJ2-1, with 7 bases matching TRBD2. Looked up from germline, CDR1 is SGHAT and CDR2 is FQNNGV. This CDR3 has 14 amino acids. V lost 1 base, J lost 7 bases, and 4 bases stayed unmatched. The CDR3: CASSLARGGNEQFF. DNA for the CDR3: TGTGCCAGCAGCTTAGCACGGGGAGGGAATGAGCAGTTCTTC.

V usage is TRBV5-1 and J usage is TRBJ1-2, with TRBD1 as a possible D gene (6 bases). This CDR3 is built from 15 residues. Trimming took off 0 bases at V and 6 bases at J, with 15 bases between the two ends. Germline V CDR1 and CDR2: SGHRS, YFSETQ. Here the CDR3 DNA reads TGCGCCAGCAGCTTGGATAGGACAGCGGTGAATGGCTACACCTTC. Its protein is CASSLDRTAVNGYTF.